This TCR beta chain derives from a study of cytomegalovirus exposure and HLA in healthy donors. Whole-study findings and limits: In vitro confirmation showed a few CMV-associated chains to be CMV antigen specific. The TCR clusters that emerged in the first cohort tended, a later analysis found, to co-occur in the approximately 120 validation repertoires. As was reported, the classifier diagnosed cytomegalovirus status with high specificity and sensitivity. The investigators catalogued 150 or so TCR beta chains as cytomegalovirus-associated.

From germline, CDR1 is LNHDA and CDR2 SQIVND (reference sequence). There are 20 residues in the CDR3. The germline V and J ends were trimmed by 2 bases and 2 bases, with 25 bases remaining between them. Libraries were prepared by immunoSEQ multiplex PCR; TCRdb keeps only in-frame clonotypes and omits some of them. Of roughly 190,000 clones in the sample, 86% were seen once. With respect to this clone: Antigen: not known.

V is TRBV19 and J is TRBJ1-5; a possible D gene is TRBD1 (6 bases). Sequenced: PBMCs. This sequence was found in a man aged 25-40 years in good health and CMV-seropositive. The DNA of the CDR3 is TGTGCCAGTAGTATAAATAAGGCGGGGGCTTATCATGGGCGCAATCAGCCCCAGCATTTT. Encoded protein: CASSINKAGAYHGRNQPQHF.